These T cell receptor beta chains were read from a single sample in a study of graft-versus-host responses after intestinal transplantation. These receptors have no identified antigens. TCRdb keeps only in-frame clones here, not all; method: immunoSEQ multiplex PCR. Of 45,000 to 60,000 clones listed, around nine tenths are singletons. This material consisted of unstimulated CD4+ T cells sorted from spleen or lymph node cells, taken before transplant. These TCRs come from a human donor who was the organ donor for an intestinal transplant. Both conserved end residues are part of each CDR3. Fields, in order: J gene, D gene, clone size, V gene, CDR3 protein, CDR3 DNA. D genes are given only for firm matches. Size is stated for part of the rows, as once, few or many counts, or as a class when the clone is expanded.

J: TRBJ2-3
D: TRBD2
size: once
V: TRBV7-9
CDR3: CASSLAGGTDTQYF
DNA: TGTGCCAGCAGCCTAGCGGGGGGCACAGATACGCAGTATTTT

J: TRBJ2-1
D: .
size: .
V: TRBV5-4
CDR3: CASSPSYNEQFF
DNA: TGTGCCAGCAGCCCGAGCTACAATGAGCAGTTCTTC

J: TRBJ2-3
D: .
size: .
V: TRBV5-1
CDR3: CASSLASVTDTQYF
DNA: TGCGCCAGCAGCTTGGCTAGCGTCACAGATACGCAGTATTTT

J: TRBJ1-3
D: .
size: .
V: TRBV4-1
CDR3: CASSQTGTSGNTIYF
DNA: TGCGCCAGCAGTCAAACAGGGACCTCTGGAAACACCATATATTTT

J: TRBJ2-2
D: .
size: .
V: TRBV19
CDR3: CASSIPPTTGELFF
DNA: TGTGCCAGTAGTATACCTCCTACCACCGGGGAGCTGTTTTTT

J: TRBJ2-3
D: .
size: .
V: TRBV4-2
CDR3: CASSQEGGSADTQYF
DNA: TGTGCCAGCAGCCAAGAGGGGGGCAGTGCGGATACGCAGTATTTT

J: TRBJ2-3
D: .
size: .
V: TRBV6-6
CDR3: CASHSVPDTQYF
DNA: TGTGCCAGCCACTCCGTGCCAGATACGCAGTATTTT

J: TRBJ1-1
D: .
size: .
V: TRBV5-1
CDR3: CASSLAGKPEAFF
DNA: TGCGCCAGCAGCTTGGCAGGGAAGCCTGAAGCTTTCTTT

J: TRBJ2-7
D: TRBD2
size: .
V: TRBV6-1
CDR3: CASSGREGPREQHF
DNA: TGTGCCAGCAGTGGTCGGGAGGGCCCGCGGGAGCAGCACTTC

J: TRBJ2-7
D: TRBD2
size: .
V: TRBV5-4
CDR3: CASSSGLAGSYEQYF
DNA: TGTGCCAGCAGCTCCGGACTAGCGGGGTCCTACGAGCAGTACTTC

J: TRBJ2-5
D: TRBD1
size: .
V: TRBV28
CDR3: CASSTLRDRKETQYF
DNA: TGTGCCAGCAGTACACTCCGGGACAGGAAAGAGACCCAGTACTTC

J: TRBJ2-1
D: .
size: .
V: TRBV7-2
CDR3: CASSLRTVWVGANEQFF
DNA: TGTGCCAGCAGCCTCCGGACCGTCTGGGTGGGTGCCAATGAGCAGTTCTTC

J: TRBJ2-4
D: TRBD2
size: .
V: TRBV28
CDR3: CASSLAETSGRTKNIQYF
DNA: TGTGCCAGCAGTTTAGCGGAAACTAGCGGGAGAACCAAAAACATTCAGTACTTC

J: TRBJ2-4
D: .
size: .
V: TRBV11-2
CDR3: CASSRLQGGVLNIQYF
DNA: TGTGCCAGCAGCCGGCTACAGGGTGGCGTATTAAACATTCAGTACTTC

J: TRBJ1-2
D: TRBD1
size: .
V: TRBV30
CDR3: CAWSAPGGQFFYGYTF
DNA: TGTGCCTGGAGTGCCCCGGGGGGACAGTTTTTTTATGGCTACACCTTC

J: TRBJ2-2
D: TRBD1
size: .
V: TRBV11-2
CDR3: CASSLRTGTNTGELFF
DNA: TGTGCCAGCAGTCTCAGGACAGGGACGAACACCGGGGAGCTGTTTTTT

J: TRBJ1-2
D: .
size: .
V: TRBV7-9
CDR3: CASSSPLWVAANYGYTF
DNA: TGTGCCAGCAGCTCCCCCCTTTGGGTTGCAGCTAACTATGGCTACACCTTC

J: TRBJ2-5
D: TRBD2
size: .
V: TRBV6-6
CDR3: CASSRDYLIQETQYF
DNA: TGTGCCAGCAGTCGGGACTATCTGATTCAAGAGACCCAGTACTTC

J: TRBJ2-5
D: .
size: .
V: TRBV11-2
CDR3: CASSVLGLAEETQYF
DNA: TGTGCCAGCAGCGTACTAGGATTAGCCGAAGAGACCCAGTACTTC

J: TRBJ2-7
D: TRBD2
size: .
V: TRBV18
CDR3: CASSPMQAPGGEQYF
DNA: TGTGCCAGCTCACCAATGCAAGCCCCGGGAGGCGAGCAGTACTTC